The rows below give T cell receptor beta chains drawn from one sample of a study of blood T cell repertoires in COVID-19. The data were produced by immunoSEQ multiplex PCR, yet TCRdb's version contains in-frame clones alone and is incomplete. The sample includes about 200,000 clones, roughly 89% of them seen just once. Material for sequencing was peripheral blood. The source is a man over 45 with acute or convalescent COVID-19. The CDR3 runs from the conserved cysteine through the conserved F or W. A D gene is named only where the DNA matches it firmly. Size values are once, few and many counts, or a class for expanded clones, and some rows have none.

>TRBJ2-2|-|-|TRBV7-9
CASSLVGTGNTGELFF
TGTGCCAGCAGCTTAGTTGGTACAGGGAACACCGGGGAGCTGTTTTTT
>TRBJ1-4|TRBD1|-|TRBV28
CASRAGTGGVTKLFF
TGTGCCAGCAGAGCGGGGACAGGGGGGGTCACAAAACTGTTTTTT
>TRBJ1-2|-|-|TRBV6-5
CASSPQKASAGSGF
TGTGCCAGCAGCCCCCAAAAGGCGTCGGCCGGGTCTGGCTTC
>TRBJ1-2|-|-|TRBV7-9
CASSPHAGSYGYTF
TGTGCCAGCAGCCCCCATGCAGGAAGTTACGGCTACACCTTC
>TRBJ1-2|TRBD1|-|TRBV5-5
CASSKGQGISYGYTF
TGTGCCAGCAGCAAGGGACAGGGTATATCCTATGGCTACACCTTC
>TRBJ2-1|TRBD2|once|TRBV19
CASSMTGLGYNEQFF
TGTGCCAGTAGTATGACGGGACTAGGTTACAATGAGCAGTTCTTC
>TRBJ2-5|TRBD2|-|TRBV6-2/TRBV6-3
CASSPGLAGGLSHQETQYF
TGTGCCAGCAGTCCGGGACTAGCGGGGGGACTCTCCCACCAAGAGACCCAGTACTTC
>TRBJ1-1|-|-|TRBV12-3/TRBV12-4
CASSLTVGTEAFF
TGTGCCAGCAGTTTGACAGTAGGCACTGAAGCTTTCTTT
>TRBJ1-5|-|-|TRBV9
CASSVGQLDNQPQHF
TGTGCCAGCAGCGTAGGACAGTTAGACAATCAGCCCCAGCATTTT
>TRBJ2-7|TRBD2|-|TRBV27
CASSPLAASYEQYF
TGTGCCAGCAGTCCACTAGCGGCCTCCTACGAGCAGTACTTC
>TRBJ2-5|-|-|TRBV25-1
CASSEYGQPQETQYF
TGTGCCAGCAGTGAATATGGACAGCCCCAAGAGACCCAGTACTTC
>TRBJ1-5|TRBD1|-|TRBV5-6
CASTNLRDRKDQPQHF
TGTGCCAGCACTAATTTACGGGACAGGAAGGATCAGCCCCAGCATTTT
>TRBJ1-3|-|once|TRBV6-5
CASRSGDSGNTIYF
TGTGCCAGCAGGAGCGGGGACTCTGGAAACACCATATATTTT
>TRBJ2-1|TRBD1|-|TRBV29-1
CSVDRVGNEQFF
TGCAGCGTGGACAGGGTCGGCAATGAGCAGTTCTTC
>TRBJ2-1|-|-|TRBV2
CASREYNEQFF
TGTGCCAGCAGAGAGTACAATGAGCAGTTCTTC
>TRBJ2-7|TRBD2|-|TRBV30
CAFTSEYSYEQYF
TGTGCCTTTACTAGCGAATACTCCTACGAGCAGTACTTC
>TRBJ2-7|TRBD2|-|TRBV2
CASSVPLAGDPYEQYF
TGTGCCAGCAGTGTACCTCTGGCGGGAGACCCCTACGAGCAGTACTTC
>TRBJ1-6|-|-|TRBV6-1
CASSEATGFNSPLHF
TGTGCCAGCAGTGAAGCGACAGGATTTAATTCACCCCTCCACTTT
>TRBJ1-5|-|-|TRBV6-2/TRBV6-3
CASSWGSNQPQHF
TGTGCCAGCAGTTGGGGCAGCAATCAGCCCCAGCATTTT
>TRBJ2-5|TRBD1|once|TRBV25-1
CASSDRDRGRETQYF
TGTGCCAGCAGTGACCGGGACAGGGGACGAGAGACCCAGTACTTC
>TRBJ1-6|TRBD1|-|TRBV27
CASSIDRGGYNSPLHF
TGTGCCAGCAGTATCGACAGGGGAGGGTATAATTCACCCCTCCACTTT
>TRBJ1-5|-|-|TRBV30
CAWRGRGGRNQPQHF
TGTGCCTGGAGGGGCAGGGGTGGTCGCAATCAGCCCCAGCATTTT
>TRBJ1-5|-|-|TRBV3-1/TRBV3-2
CASSQDPNSNQPQHF
TGTGCCAGCAGCCAAGACCCCAATAGCAATCAGCCCCAGCATTTT
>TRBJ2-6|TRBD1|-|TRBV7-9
CASSSGQVSSGANVLTF
TGTGCCAGCAGCTCGGGACAGGTGTCCTCTGGGGCCAACGTCCTGACTTTC
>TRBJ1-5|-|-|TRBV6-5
CASMTDPYSNQPQHF
TGTGCCAGCATGACAGACCCATATAGCAATCAGCCCCAGCATTTT
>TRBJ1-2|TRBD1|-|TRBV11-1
CASSSRDRAGYTF
TGTGCCAGCAGCTCGAGGGACAGGGCTGGCTACACCTTC
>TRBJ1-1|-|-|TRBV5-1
CASSLNRQVNTEAFF
TGCGCCAGCAGCTTGAACAGACAAGTGAACACTGAAGCTTTCTTT
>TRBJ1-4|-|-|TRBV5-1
CASSARGNEKLFF
TGCGCCAGCAGCGCGCGGGGTAATGAAAAACTGTTTTTT
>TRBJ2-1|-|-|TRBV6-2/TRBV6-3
CASSYGGAPYNEQFF
TGTGCCAGCAGTTACGGAGGGGCCCCCTACAATGAGCAGTTCTTC
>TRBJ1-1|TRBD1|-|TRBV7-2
CASRSQPGGNTEAFF
TGTGCCAGCAGGTCTCAGCCAGGGGGGAACACTGAAGCTTTCTTT
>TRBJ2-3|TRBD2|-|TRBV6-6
CASSPGLAGAAGYTDTQYF
TGTGCCAGCAGTCCGGGACTAGCGGGAGCCGCGGGGTACACAGATACGCAGTATTTT
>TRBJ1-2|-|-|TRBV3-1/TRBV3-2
CASSQERVYGYTF
TGTGCCAGCAGCCAAGAGAGGGTCTATGGCTACACCTTC
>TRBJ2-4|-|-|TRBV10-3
CAISEFPARGIQYF
TGTGCCATCAGTGAGTTCCCCGCGCGGGGCATTCAGTACTTC
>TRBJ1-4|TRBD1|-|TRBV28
CASRSRDRESGEKLFF
TGTGCCAGCAGGAGCCGGGACAGGGAATCGGGTGAAAAACTGTTTTTT
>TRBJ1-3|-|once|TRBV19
CASSIGSGVGNTIYF
TGTGCCAGTAGTATCGGAAGCGGGGTTGGAAACACCATATATTTT
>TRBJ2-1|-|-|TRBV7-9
CASSFLYNEQFF
TGTGCCAGCAGCTTTCTGTACAATGAGCAGTTCTTC
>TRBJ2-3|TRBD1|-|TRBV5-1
CASSLVARGIDTQYF
TGCGCCAGCAGCTTGGTTGCCAGGGGGATAGATACGCAGTATTTT
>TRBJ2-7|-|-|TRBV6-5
CASSTKGRPHEQYF
TGTGCCAGCAGTACTAAAGGCCGACCCCACGAGCAGTACTTC
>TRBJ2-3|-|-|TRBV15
CATSREAAGGTSTDTQYF
TGTGCCACCAGCAGAGAAGCAGCCGGCGGGACCAGCACAGATACGCAGTATTTT
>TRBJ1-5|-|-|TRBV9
CASSVGTGQPQHF
TGTGCCAGCAGCGTAGGGACGGGGCAGCCCCAGCATTTT
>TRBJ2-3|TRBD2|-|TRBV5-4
CASSFRTSGGTDTQYF
TGTGCCAGCAGCTTTCGGACTAGCGGAGGCACAGATACGCAGTATTTT
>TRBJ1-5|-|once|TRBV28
CASSSLSNGGNQPQHF
TGTGCCAGCAGTTCTCTATCAAACGGTGGCAATCAGCCCCAGCATTTT
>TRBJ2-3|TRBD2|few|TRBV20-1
CSASASGSNTDTQYF
TGCAGTGCTAGTGCCAGCGGGAGTAACACAGATACGCAGTATTTT
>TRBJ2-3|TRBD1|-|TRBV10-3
CAISSQGASTDTQYF
TGTGCCATCAGTTCCCAGGGGGCAAGCACAGATACGCAGTATTTT
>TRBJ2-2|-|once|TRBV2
CASSPWNTGELFF
TGTGCCAGCAGTCCTTGGAACACCGGGGAGCTGTTTTTT
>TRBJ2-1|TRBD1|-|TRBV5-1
CASSHDRALNGDNEQFF
TGCGCCAGCAGCCACGACAGGGCCCTGAATGGAGACAATGAGCAGTTCTTC
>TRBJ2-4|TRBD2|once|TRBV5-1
CASSSGLAPNIQYF
TGCGCCAGCAGCTCCGGACTAGCGCCAAACATTCAGTACTTC
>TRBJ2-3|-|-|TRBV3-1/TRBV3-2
CASSQARVYVAGDTQYF
TGTGCCAGCAGCCAAGCCAGGGTCTACGTTGCTGGAGATACGCAGTATTTT
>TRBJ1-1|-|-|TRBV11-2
CASSFNTNSDTEAFF
TGTGCCAGCAGCTTCAATACTAACTCGGACACTGAAGCTTTCTTT
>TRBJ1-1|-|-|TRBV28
CASTEPLNTEAFF
TGTGCCAGCACCGAGCCTTTGAACACTGAAGCTTTCTTT
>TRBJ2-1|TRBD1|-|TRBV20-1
CSASFRDRGKNEQFF
TGCAGTGCTAGTTTCCGGGACAGGGGTAAGAATGAGCAGTTCTTC
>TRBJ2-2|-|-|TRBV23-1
CASSQSARGTAITGELFF
TGCGCCAGCAGTCAATCGGCTCGGGGGACGGCCATCACCGGGGAGCTGTTTTTT
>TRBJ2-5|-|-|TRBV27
CASSLSRGPVQYF
TGTGCCAGCAGTTTATCCAGGGGCCCCGTACAGTACTTC
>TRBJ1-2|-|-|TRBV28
CASSRGQLGRYTF
TGTGCCAGCAGCCGAGGACAGCTTGGGCGCTACACCTTC
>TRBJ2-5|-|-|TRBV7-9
CASSLRTTQETQYF
TGTGCCAGCAGCTTAAGGACAACCCAAGAGACCCAGTACTTC